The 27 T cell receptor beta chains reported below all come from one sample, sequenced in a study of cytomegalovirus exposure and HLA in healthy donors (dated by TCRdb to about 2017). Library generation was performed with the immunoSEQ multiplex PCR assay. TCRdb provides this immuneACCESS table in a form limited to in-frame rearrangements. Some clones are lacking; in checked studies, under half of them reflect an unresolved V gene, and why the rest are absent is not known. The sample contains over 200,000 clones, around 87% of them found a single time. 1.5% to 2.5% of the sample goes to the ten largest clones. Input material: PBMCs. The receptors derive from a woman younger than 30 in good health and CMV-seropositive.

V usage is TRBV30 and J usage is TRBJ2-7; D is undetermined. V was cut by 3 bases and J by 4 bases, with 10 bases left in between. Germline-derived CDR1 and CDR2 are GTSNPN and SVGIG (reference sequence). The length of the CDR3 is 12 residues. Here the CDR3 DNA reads TGTGCCTGGAGGAGACAAAATTACGAGCAGTACTTC. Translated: CAWRRQNYEQYF. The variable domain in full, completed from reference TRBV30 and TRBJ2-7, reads SQTIHQWPATLVQPVGSPLSLECTVEGTSNPNLYWYRQAAGRGLQLLFYSVGIGQISSEVPQNLSASRPQDRQFILSSKKLLLSDSGFYLCAWRRQNYEQYFGPGTRLTVT.

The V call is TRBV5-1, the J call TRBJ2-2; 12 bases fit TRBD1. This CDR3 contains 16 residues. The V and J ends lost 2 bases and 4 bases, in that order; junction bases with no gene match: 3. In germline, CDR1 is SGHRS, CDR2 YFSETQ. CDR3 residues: CASSFRGQGATGELFF. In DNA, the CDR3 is TGCGCCAGCAGCTTTAGGGGACAGGGGGCCACCGGGGAGCTGTTTTTT.

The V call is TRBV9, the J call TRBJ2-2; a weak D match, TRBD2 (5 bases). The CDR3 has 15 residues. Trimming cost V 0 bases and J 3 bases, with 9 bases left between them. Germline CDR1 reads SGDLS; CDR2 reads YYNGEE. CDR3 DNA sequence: TGTGCCAGCAGCGTAGCTAGCTTGGACACCGGGGAGCTGTTTTTT. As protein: CASSVASLDTGELFF. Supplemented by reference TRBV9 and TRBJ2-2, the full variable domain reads DSGVTQTPKHLITATGQRVTLRCSPRSGDLSVYWYQQSLDQGLQFLIQYYNGEERAKGNILERFSAQQFPDLHSELNLSSLELGDSALYFCASSVASLDTGELFFGEGSRLTVL.

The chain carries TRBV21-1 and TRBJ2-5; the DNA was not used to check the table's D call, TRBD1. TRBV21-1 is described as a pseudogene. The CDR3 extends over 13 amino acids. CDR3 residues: CASSNQGQETQYF. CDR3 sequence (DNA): TGTGCCAGCAGCAATCAGGGCCAAGAGACCCAGTACTTC.

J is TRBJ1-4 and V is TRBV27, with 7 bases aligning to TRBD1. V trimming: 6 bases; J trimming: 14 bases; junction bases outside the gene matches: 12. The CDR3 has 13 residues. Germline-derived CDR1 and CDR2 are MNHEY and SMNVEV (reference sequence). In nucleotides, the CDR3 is TGTGCCAGCAGGCGATCCCAGGGGGTCGGGCTGTTTTTT. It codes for CASRRSQGVGLFF. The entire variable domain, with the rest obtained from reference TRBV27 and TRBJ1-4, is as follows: EAQVTQNPRYLITVTGKKLTVTCSQNMNHEYMSWYRQDPGLGLRQIYYSMNVEVTDKGDVPEGYKVSRKEKRNFPLILESPSPNQTSLYFCASRRSQGVGLFFGSGTQLSVL.

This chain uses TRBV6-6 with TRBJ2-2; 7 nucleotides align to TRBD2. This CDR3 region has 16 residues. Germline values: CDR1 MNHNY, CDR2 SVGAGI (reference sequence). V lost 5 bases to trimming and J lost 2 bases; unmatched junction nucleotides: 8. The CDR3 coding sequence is TGTGCCAGCAGTAACAGACTAGCCGCAAACACCGGGGAGCTGTTTTTT. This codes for CASSNRLAANTGELFF.

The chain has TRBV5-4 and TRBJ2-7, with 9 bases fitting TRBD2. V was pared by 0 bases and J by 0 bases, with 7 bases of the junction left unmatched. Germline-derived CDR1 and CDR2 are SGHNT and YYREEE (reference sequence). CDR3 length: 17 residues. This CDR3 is CASSLVGLAGRSYEQYF. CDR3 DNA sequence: TGTGCCAGCAGCTTGGTCGGGCTAGCGGGGCGCTCCTACGAGCAGTACTTC.

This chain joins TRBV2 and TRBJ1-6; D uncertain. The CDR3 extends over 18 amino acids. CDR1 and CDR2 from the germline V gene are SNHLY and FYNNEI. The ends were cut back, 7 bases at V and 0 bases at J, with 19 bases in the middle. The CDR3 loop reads CASTRRRQSSSYNSPLHF. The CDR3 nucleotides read TGTGCCAGCACCAGAAGGAGGCAATCCAGCTCCTATAATTCACCCCTCCACTTT.

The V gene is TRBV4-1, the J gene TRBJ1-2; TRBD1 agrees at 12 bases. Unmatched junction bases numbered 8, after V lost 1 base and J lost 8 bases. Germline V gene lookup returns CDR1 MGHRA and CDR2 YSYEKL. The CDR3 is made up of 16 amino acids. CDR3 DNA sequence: TGCGCCAGCAGCCAAGCCGGGACAGGGGGCCCTAAGGGCTACACCTTC. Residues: CASSQAGTGGPKGYTF.

CDR3 nucleotide sequence: TGTGCCAGCAGCTTAGCGCTGGGGCGGGGAGGGGAGACCCAGTACTTC. This codes for CASSLALGRGGETQYF. The V call is TRBV7-9, the J call TRBJ2-5; 7 bases are a match to TRBD2. The V segment lost 0 bases and the J segment 5 bases; nucleotides outside the gene matches: 9. In germline, CDR1 is SEHNR, CDR2 FQNEAQ (reference sequence). The CDR3 sequence is 16 residues long.

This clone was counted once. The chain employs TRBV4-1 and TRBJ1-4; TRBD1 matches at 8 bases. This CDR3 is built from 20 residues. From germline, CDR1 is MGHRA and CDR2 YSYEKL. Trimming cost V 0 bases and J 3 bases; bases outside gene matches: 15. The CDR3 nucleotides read TGCGCCAGCAGCCAAGACCACGGTCCGGGACAGGTGGAACCTAATGAAAAACTGTTTTTT. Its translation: CASSQDHGPGQVEPNEKLFF.

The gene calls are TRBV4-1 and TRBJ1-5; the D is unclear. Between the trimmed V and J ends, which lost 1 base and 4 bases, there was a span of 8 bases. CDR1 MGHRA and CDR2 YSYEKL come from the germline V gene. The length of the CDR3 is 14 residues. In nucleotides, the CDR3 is TGCGCCAGCAGCCAAGTCCTGGAGAATCAGCCCCAGCATTTT. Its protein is CASSQVLENQPQHF.

CDR3 sequence: CASRLSGGTVPFYGYTF. The DNA for the CDR3 is TGTGCCAGCAGACTATCAGGAGGGACAGTCCCATTCTATGGCTACACCTTC. This chain joins TRBV21-1 and TRBJ1-2; no check of the table's D call, TRBD1, against the DNA was made. TRBV21-1 is a pseudogene locus. The CDR3 is 17 amino acids.

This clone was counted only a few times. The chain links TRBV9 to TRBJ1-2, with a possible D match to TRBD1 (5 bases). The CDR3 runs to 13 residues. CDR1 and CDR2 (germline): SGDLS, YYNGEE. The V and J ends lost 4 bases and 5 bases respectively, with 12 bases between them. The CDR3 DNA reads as TGTGCCAGCAGCCAGAGCAGGGTTTATGGCTACACCTTC. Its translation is CASSQSRVYGYTF. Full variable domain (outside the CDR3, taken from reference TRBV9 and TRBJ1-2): DSGVTQTPKHLITATGQRVTLRCSPRSGDLSVYWYQQSLDQGLQFLIQYYNGEERAKGNILERFSAQQFPDLHSELNLSSLELGDSALYFCASSQSRVYGYTFGSGTRLTVV.

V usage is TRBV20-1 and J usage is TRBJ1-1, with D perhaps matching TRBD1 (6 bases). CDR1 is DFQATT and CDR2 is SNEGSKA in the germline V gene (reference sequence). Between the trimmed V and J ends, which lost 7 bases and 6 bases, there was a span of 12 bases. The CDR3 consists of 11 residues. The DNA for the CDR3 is TGCAGTGACGGTGGGGGCGCTGAAGCTTTCTTT. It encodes CSDGGGAEAFF.

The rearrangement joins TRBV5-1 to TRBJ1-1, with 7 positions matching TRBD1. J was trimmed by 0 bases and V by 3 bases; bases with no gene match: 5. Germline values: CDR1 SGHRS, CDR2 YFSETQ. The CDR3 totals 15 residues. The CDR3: CASSYGQDMNTEAFF. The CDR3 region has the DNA TGCGCCAGCAGCTATGGACAGGACATGAACACTGAAGCTTTCTTT.

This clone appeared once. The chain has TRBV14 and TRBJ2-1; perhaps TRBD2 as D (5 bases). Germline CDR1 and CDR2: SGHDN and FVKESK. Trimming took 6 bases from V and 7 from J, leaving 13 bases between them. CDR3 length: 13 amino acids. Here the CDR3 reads CASSPGSVNEQFF. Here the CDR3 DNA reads TGTGCCAGCAGTCCGGGGAGTGTAAATGAGCAGTTCTTC. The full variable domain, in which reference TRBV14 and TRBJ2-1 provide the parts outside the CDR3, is EAGVTQFPSHSVIEKGQTVTLRCDPISGHDNLYWYRRVMGKEIKFLLHFVKESKQDESGMPNNRFLAERTGGTYSTLKVQPAELEDSGVYFCASSPGSVNEQFFGPGTRLTVL.

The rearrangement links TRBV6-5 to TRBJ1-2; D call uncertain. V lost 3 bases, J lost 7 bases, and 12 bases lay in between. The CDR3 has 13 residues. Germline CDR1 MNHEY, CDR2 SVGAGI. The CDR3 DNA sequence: TGTGCCAGCAGTTATTTGTCCTCCTCTGGCTACACCTTC. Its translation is CASSYLSSSGYTF.

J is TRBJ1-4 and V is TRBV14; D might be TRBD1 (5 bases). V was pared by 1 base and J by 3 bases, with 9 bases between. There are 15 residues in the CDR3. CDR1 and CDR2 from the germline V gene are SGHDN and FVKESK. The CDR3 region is CASSQARGANEKLFF. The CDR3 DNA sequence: TGTGCCAGCAGCCAAGCGCGGGGGGCTAATGAAAAACTGTTTTTT.

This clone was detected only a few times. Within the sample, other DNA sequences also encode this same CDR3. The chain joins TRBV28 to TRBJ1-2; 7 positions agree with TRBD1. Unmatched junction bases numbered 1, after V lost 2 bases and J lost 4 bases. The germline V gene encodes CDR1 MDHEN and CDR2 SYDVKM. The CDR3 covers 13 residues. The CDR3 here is CASSLRDSYGYTF. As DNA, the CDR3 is TGTGCCAGCAGTTTAAGGGACAGCTATGGCTACACCTTC.

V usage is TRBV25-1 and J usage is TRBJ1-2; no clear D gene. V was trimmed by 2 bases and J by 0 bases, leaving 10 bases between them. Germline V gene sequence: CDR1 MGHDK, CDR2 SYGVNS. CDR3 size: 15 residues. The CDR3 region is CASSEETAANYGYTF. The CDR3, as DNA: TGTGCCAGCAGTGAAGAGACTGCCGCTAACTATGGCTACACCTTC.

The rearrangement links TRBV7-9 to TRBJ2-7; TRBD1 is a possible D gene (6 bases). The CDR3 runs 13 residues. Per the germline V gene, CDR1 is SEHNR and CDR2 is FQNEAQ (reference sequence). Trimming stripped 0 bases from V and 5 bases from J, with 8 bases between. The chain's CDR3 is CASSLAGGDEQYF. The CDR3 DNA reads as TGTGCCAGCAGCTTAGCTGGGGGCGACGAGCAGTACTTC.

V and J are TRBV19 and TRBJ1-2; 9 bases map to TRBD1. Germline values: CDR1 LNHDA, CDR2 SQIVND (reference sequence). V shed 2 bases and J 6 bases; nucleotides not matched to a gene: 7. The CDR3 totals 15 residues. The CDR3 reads CASSINRGPQDGYTF. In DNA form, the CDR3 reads TGTGCCAGTAGTATAAACAGGGGGCCACAGGATGGCTACACCTTC.

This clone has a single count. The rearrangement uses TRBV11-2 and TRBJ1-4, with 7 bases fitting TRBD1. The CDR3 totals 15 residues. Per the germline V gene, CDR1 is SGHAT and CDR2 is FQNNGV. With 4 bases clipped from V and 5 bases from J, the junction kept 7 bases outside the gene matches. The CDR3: CASSSGDSLNEKLFF. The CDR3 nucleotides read TGTGCCAGCAGCTCTGGGGACAGCCTAAATGAAAAACTGTTTTTT.

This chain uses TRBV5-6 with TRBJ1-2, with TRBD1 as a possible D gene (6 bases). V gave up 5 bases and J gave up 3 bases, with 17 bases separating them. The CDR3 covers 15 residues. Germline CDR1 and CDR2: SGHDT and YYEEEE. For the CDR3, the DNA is TGTGCCAGCAGGGAATCAGGGGCGGGTTACTATGGCTACACCTTC. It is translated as CASRESGAGYYGYTF.

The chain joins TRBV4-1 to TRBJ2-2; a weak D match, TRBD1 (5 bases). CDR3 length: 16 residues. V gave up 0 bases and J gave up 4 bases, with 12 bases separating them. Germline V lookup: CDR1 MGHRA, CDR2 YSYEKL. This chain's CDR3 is CASSQEKGRSTGELFF. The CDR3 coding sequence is TGCGCCAGCAGCCAAGAGAAGGGGCGATCCACCGGGGAGCTGTTTTTT.

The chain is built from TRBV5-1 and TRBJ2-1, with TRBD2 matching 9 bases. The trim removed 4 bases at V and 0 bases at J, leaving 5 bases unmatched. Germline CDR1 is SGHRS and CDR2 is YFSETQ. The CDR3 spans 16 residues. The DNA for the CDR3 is TGCGCCAGCAGCCTGACTAGCGGCCCCTCCTACAATGAGCAGTTCTTC. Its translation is CASSLTSGPSYNEQFF.